One sample yielded the 31 T cell receptor delta chains listed below, sequenced in a study of gamma-delta T cells after stem cell transplantation. TCRdb fed the RT-PCR reads into CATT to redo clone calling. The data hold more than 10,000 delta-chain clones, with about 1.2% observed a single time. The sequencing sample was made of gamma-delta T cells. The receptors come from a human donor. It is not recorded whose cells these are; they may come from a transplant donor.

A few counts support this clone. This DNA translates differently at residue 4 from the TCRdb protein, which is that of a much larger clone; a read error is likely, and the protein shown is the DNA's own translation. The chain uses TRDV2 and TRDJ3, with 10 bases identical to TRDD3. Trimming removed 5 bases from V and 2 bases from J; junction bases left unmatched: 8. This CDR3 comprises 18 residues. From germline, CDR1 is GEAIGNYY and CDR2 EKD. This chain's CDR3 is CACGAGGYATWDTRQMFF. The CDR3 coding sequence is TGTGCCTGTGGTGCAGGGGGATACGCAACCTGGGACACCCGACAGATGTTTTTC.

By share, this clone counts as large. The sample has other DNA sequences that encode this CDR3 too. V and J are TRDV2 and TRDJ1; D might be TRDD3 (5 bases). This CDR3 is 15 amino acids long. Germline CDR1 is GEAIGNYY and CDR2 is EKD. Deletions cut 3 bases from V and 3 bases from J, with 16 bases between. The CDR3 sequence is CACDGVGRGADKLIF. The DNA for the CDR3 is TGTGCCTGTGACGGGGTGGGGCGAGGCGCCGATAAACTCATCTTT.

In its sample, this clone is medium-sized. The sample carries other DNA sequences with the same CDR3. The J gene is TRDJ1, the V gene TRDV2; no clear D gene. Germline CDR1 GEAIGNYY, CDR2 EKD. The CDR3 is made up of 14 amino acids. V was trimmed by 3 bases and J by 1 base, leaving 11 bases between them. The CDR3: CACDPVGSTDKLIF. The CDR3 DNA sequence: TGTGCCTGTGACCCCGTTGGGAGCACCGATAAACTCATCTTT.

This clone was seen only a few times. V and J are TRDV2 and TRDJ3, with 9 bases identical to TRDD3. CDR1 GEAIGNYY and CDR2 EKD come from the germline V gene. The V gene end was trimmed by 1 base and the J gene end by 2 bases; junction bases not matched to a gene: 20. This CDR3 is 23 amino acids long. The chain's CDR3 is CACDTSGTVGDILSPWDTRQMFF. CDR3 nucleotide sequence: TGTGCCTGTGACACTTCTGGTACTGTGGGGGATATCCTGAGCCCCTGGGACACCCGACAGATGTTTTTC.

Turning to this clone: TCRdb's protein, taken from a much larger clone, differs from this DNA's translation at residue 11, likely owing to a read error; the protein displayed comes from the DNA. The genes are TRDV2 and TRDJ1; 9 bases agree with TRDD3. V gave up 1 base and J gave up 1 base; unmatched junction bases: 9. CDR1 GEAIGNYY and CDR2 EKD come from the germline V gene. The CDR3 sequence is 17 residues long. The CDR3 protein is CACDTLLGDQSTDKLIF. CDR3 nucleotide sequence: TGTGCCTGTGACACTTTACTGGGGGACCAAAGCACCGATAAACTCATCTTT.

This clone was seen repeatedly, ten times or more. The chain links TRDV2 to TRDJ1, with 8 bases that match TRDD3. The CDR3 spans 17 residues. Germline lookup yields CDR1 GEAIGNYY and CDR2 EKD. J gave up 3 bases and V 0 bases, and 11 bases lay outside the gene matches. The chain's CDR3 is CACDTVLGAPRPDKLIF. The CDR3 DNA is TGTGCCTGTGACACCGTACTGGGGGCCCCGCGTCCCGATAAACTCATCTTT.

This clone was seen a handful of times. TCRdb lists the protein of a much larger clone for this DNA, which differs at residue 15, so this is likely a read error; the protein given here is translated from the DNA itself. The rearrangement joins TRDV2 to TRDJ1; TRDD3 matches at 10 bases. The CDR3 runs to 17 residues. Germline V gene data show CDR1 as GEAIGNYY and CDR2 as EKD. This CDR3 reads CACDTLGDIRGTDKPIF. CDR3 sequence (DNA): TGTGCCTGTGACACCCTGGGGGATATCCGCGGCACCGATAAACCCATCTTT.

As to this clone: A much bigger clone sits one base away, suggesting this may be a read error. This chain links TRDV2 with TRDJ1; 10 bases agree with TRDD3. Per germline, CDR1 GEAIGNYY and CDR2 EKD. This CDR3 region has 18 residues. CDR3 amino acids: CACYTVMLGDNGSDKLIF. The DNA for the CDR3 is TGTGCCTGTTACACCGTGATGCTGGGGGATAATGGGTCCGATAAACTCATCTTT.

This clone was picked up a small number of times. A far larger clone is one nucleotide away, so this likely arose from a read error. The chain uses TRDV2 and TRDJ1, with 10 bases matching TRDD3. Germline-derived CDR1 and CDR2 are GEAIGNYY and EKD. V trimming: 0 bases; J trimming: 0 bases; junction bases outside the gene matches: 15. The CDR3 consists of 20 residues. CDR3 in amino acids: CACDTAPTLGDRRNTDKLIF. The CDR3 bases are TGTGCCTGTGACACCGCTCCTACTCTGGGGGATAGGAGGAACACCGATAAACTCATCTTT.

This clone was detected a few times. The amino acid sequence in TCRdb belongs to a much larger clone and departs from this DNA's translation at residue 6, likely a sequencing read error; the sequence shown is translated from the DNA. This chain uses TRDV2 with TRDJ1; D may be TRDD2 (5 bases). Germline assignment: CDR1 GEAIGNYY and CDR2 EKD. V was cut by 0 bases and J by 2 bases, with 18 bases left in between. CDR3 length: 17 amino acids. The CDR3 DNA is TGTGCCTGTGACACCCGCTTCTTCCAGGGCGCTACCGATAAACTCATCTTT. Its protein product is CACDTRFFQGATDKLIF.

A note on this clone: The translation of this DNA and the TCRdb protein of a much larger clone differ at residue 14, probably owing to a read error; the protein shown here is translated from the DNA. V is TRDV2 and J is TRDJ3, with TRDD3 matching over 12 bases. CDR1 GEAIGNYY and CDR2 EKD come from the germline V gene. The CDR3 is 20 residues long. The CDR3 DNA is TGTGCCTGTGACCCTATACTGGGGGATACCCTCTCCTGGGGCACCCGACAGATGTTTTTC. Amino acids: CACDPILGDTLSWGTRQMFF.

This clone was found a few times. The protein recorded in TCRdb matches a much larger clone and deviates from this DNA's translation at residue 15, suggesting a read error; the protein here is obtained by translating the DNA. This sequence joins TRDV2 and TRDJ1; 10 nucleotides line up with TRDD3. CDR1 is GEAIGNYY and CDR2 is EKD in the germline V gene. CDR3 size: 17 residues. CDR3 protein: CACDTVGGYADTDKPIF. In DNA, the CDR3 is TGTGCCTGTGACACCGTAGGGGGATACGCGGACACCGATAAACCCATCTTT.

This clone showed up just a few times. Possible read error: a much larger clone is one base away. Other DNA sequences in the sample encode the same CDR3. J is TRDJ1 and V is TRDV2; 7 nucleotides agree with TRDD3. This CDR3 has 19 residues. From germline, CDR1 is GEAIGNYY and CDR2 EKD. The CDR3 protein is CACDTIQAGGHGDTDKLIF. As DNA, the CDR3 is TGTGCCTGTGACACCATCCAGGCTGGGGGCCACGGGGACACCGATAAACTCATCTTC.

This clone was recorded a few times. The rearrangement uses TRDV2 and TRDJ1, with D perhaps TRDD3 (6 bases). Per germline, CDR1 GEAIGNYY and CDR2 EKD. CDR3 size: 18 residues. V was pared by 3 bases and J by 1 base, with 23 bases between. In DNA form, the CDR3 reads TGTGCCTGTGACCCAATGGGTGGGGGCCCCACCACCACCGATAAACTCATCTTT. Translated, it gives CACDPMGGGPTTTDKLIF.

Sample share makes this clone medium-sized (0.01 to 0.1%). J is TRDJ1 and V is TRDV2; 12 nucleotides agree with TRDD3. CDR1 is GEAIGNYY, CDR2 EKD, per germline. The CDR3 is 18 residues long. With 4 bases clipped from V and 1 base from J, the junction kept 12 bases outside the gene matches. The CDR3 DNA is TGTGCCTGTGAAAAACTGGGGGATACTTCGAGGGGCACCGATAAACTCATCTTT. This encodes CACEKLGDTSRGTDKLIF.

This clone came up a few times. TCRdb assigns this DNA the protein of a much larger clone, which departs from its translation at residue 15; this likely reflects a read error, and the protein shown comes from translating the DNA. J is TRDJ1 and V is TRDV2, with 11 bases lining up with TRDD3. V gave up 1 base and J gave up 4 bases; unmatched junction bases: 19. This CDR3 has 20 amino acids. Germline V CDR1 and CDR2: GEAIGNYY, EKD. The CDR3 bases are TGTGCCTGTGACACTCTCCTTGGGGGATACGGGATCGAGAATATCGATAAACTCATCTTT. This codes for CACDTLLGGYGIENIDKLIF.

Regarding this clone: TCRdb attributes to this sequence the protein of a much larger clone, which differs from the DNA translation at residue 13; a read error is likely, and the protein displayed is translated from the DNA. This chain joins TRDV2 and TRDJ1; tentatively, D is TRDD1 (6 bases). The CDR3 length is 15 residues. Germline-derived CDR1 and CDR2 are GEAIGNYY and EKD. The CDR3 DNA is TGTGCCTGTGACTCAATAGTTGGACAGCCCGATAAACCCATCTTT. As protein: CACDSIVGQPDKPIF.

Only a few counts were recorded for this clone. A clone one base away is much larger, so this may be a read error. Other DNA sequences within the sample encode an identical CDR3. The chain is built from TRDV2 and TRDJ3; TRDD3 aligns across 8 bases. CDR1 and CDR2 (germline): GEAIGNYY, EKD. There are 21 residues in the CDR3. With 0 bases clipped from V and 0 bases from J, the junction kept 12 bases outside the gene matches. CDR3 sequence: CACDTVSVLGDSSWDTRQMFF. Written as DNA, the CDR3 is TGTGCCTGTGACACCGTCTCGGTGCTGGGGGACAGCTCCTGGGACACCCGACAGATGTTTTTC.

This clone showed up many times. The V and J genes are TRDV2 and TRDJ1; 9 bases are a match to TRDD3. This CDR3 region has 18 residues. CDR1 and CDR2 from the germline V gene are GEAIGNYY and EKD. Germline trimming cut 0 bases from V and 3 bases from J; bases unmatched to any gene: 13. CDR3 residues: CACDTVSSRGGYSDKLIF. As DNA, the CDR3 is TGTGCCTGTGACACCGTCTCATCCAGGGGGGGATACTCCGATAAACTCATCTTT.

About this clone itself: This may stem from a read error, because a much larger clone lies one nucleotide away. The chain joins TRDV2 to TRDJ1; 13 bases are shared with TRDD3. This CDR3 is built from 19 residues. V was clipped by 0 bases and J by 1 base; unmatched bases: 10. Per germline, CDR1 GEAIGNYY and CDR2 EKD. DNA for the CDR3: TGTGCCTGTGACACCCTTACTGGGGGATACGACGGGGGCACCGATAAACTCATCTTT. Translated, it gives CACDTLTGGYDGGTDKLIF.

A word on this clone: TCRdb's protein, taken from a much larger clone, differs from this DNA's translation at residue 11, likely owing to a read error; the protein displayed comes from the DNA. V and J are TRDV2 and TRDJ1, with 10 bases identical to TRDD3. Germline CDR1 is GEAIGNYY and CDR2 is EKD. The CDR3 runs 16 residues. V lost 0 bases and J lost 8; bases outside the gene matches: 11. Here the CDR3 DNA reads TGTGCCTGTGACACCCTCGGGGGGATACGCGGGGGAAAACTCATCTTT. The encoded protein is CACDTLGGIRGGKLIF.

As regards this clone: A far larger clone is one base from this, pointing to a likely read error. Different DNA sequences within this sample yield the same CDR3. The gene calls are TRDV2 and TRDJ1, with 10 bases identical to TRDD3. V dropped 1 base and J dropped 9; count of bases not matched to a gene: 19. This CDR3 has 18 residues. Germline-derived CDR1 and CDR2 are GEAIGNYY and EKD. The CDR3 loop reads CACDTILRGPGDTEELIF. The CDR3 region has the DNA TGTGCCTGTGACACTATCCTACGTGGTCCGGGGGATACGGAAGAACTCATCTTT.

With regard to this clone: The TCRdb protein comes from a much larger clone and disagrees with this DNA's translation at residue 17, likely due to a read error; the protein given here is derived from the DNA. The CDR3 nucleotides read TGTGCCTGTGACTCAGTACTGGGGGATCTTTCCTGGGACACCCGACAGGTGTTTTTC. The encoded protein is CACDSVLGDLSWDTRQVFF. The chain joins TRDV2 to TRDJ3, with 10 bases aligning to TRDD3. This CDR3 spans 19 amino acids. In germline, CDR1 is GEAIGNYY, CDR2 EKD.

This clone has just a few counts. TCRdb's entry gives the protein of a much larger clone, which mismatches this DNA's translation at residue 7, likely from a read error; the protein reported here is translated from the DNA. Other DNA sequences in this specimen translate into the identical CDR3. The chain has TRDV2 and TRDJ1; 10 nucleotides match TRDD3. Per the germline V gene, CDR1 is GEAIGNYY and CDR2 is EKD. The CDR3 has 19 amino acids. The V gene end was trimmed by 3 bases and the J gene end by 1 base; junction bases not matched to a gene: 16. CDR3 DNA sequence: TGTGCCTGTGACTCCCTACCGGGGGATACGAAGTCGCTCACCGATAAACTCATCTTT. Protein: CACDSLPGDTKSLTDKLIF.

As to this clone: A read error likely explains why the TCRdb protein, taken from a much larger clone, differs from this DNA's translation at residue 6; the protein shown is translated from the DNA. The chain carries TRDV2 and TRDJ1; 7 bases align to TRDD3. CDR1 and CDR2 (germline): GEAIGNYY, EKD. The CDR3 is made up of 15 amino acids. V was pared by 3 bases and J by 3 bases, with 9 bases of the junction left unmatched. CDR3 nucleotide sequence: TGTGCCTGTGACGTACGGGGGGATGCCCCCGATAAACTCATCTTT. Residues: CACDVRGDAPDKLIF.

As regards this clone: A read error is the likely source, as a far larger clone sits one nucleotide away. The same CDR3 is also encoded by other DNA sequences in this sample. The rearrangement links TRDV2 to TRDJ1, with D maybe TRDD3 (6 bases). Trimming took off 0 bases at V and 0 bases at J, with 22 bases between the two ends. The CDR3 covers 19 residues. CDR1 GEAIGNYY and CDR2 EKD come from the germline V gene. CDR3 protein: CACDTVSETGGKYTDKLIF. The CDR3 nucleotides are TGTGCCTGTGACACCGTGTCCGAAACGGGGGGAAAGTACACCGATAAACTCATCTTT.

Of note for this clone: A read error likely explains why the TCRdb protein, taken from a much larger clone, differs from this DNA's translation at residue 4; the protein shown is translated from the DNA. This chain links TRDV2 with TRDJ1; 9 bases fit TRDD3. CDR3 size: 17 residues. Germline CDR1 and CDR2: GEAIGNYY and EKD. The CDR3 coding sequence is TGTGCCTGTGGCACCGTGGGGGATAGAAAGGACACCGATAAACTCATCTTT. Protein sequence: CACGTVGDRKDTDKLIF.

A few counts support this clone. This sequence may be a read error, since a much larger clone differs from it by one base. The sample has other DNA sequences that encode this CDR3 too. The CDR3 sequence is CACDSLLGDTYTDKLIF. Here the CDR3 DNA reads TGCGCCTGTGACTCCCTACTGGGGGACACGTACACCGATAAACTCATCTTT. The chain links TRDV2 to TRDJ1; 9 bases map to TRDD3. The CDR3 totals 17 residues. Germline CDR1 and CDR2: GEAIGNYY and EKD.

This chain uses TRDV2 with TRDJ1, with 7 bases aligning to TRDD3. The CDR3 is 16 residues long. Germline CDR1 is GEAIGNYY and CDR2 is EKD. J lost 0 bases, V lost 1 base, and 7 bases had no gene match. DNA of the CDR3: TGTGCCTGTGACACTTTGGGGGACCCGTACACCGATAAACTCATCTTT. Its translation: CACDTLGDPYTDKLIF.

This clone is classed as medium-sized. Other DNA sequences of this sample code for an identical CDR3. CDR3 in amino acids: CACDSLGGYALSSWDTRQMFF. In DNA, the CDR3 is TGTGCCTGTGACTCACTCGGGGGATACGCTCTGAGCTCCTGGGACACCCGACAGATGTTTTTC. The chain has TRDV2 and TRDJ3; 10 positions match TRDD3. This CDR3 contains 21 residues. Germline trimming cut 3 bases from V and 0 bases from J; bases unmatched to any gene: 13. Per germline, CDR1 GEAIGNYY and CDR2 EKD.

About this clone: The protein recorded in TCRdb matches a much larger clone and deviates from this DNA's translation at residue 12, suggesting a read error; the protein here is obtained by translating the DNA. The V and J genes are TRDV2 and TRDJ1, with 10 positions matching TRDD3. The CDR3 totals 18 residues. CDR1 and CDR2 (germline): GEAIGNYY, EKD. V lost 1 base, J lost 0 bases, and 10 bases stayed unmatched. CDR3 loop: CACDTPYGGIRNTDKLIF. CDR3 nucleotides: TGTGCCTGTGACACACCGTACGGGGGGATACGCAACACCGATAAACTCATCTTT.